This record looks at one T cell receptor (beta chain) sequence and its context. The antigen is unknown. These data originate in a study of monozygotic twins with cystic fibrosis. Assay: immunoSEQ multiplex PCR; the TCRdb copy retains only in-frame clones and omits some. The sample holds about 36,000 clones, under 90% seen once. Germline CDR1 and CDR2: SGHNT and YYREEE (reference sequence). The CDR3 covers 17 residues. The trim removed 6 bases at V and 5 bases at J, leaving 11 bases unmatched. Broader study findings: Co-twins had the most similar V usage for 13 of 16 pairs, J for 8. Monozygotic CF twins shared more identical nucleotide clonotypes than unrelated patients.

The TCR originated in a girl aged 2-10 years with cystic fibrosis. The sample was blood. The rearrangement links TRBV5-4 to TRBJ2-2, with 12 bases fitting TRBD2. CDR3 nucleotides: TGTGCCAGCAACCGCCCGGCGACTAGCGGGGGAACCGGGGAGCTGTTTTTT. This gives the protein CASNRPATSGGTGELFF.